This T cell receptor beta chain was identified in a study of shared clonotypes between healthy human individuals. Study-wide points: The generation probabilities recorded for non-shared clonotypes fell below those of clonotypes shared by all four donors. The diversity represented, both genetic and in exposure history, was limited by few donors.

Sequencing was performed with immunoSEQ multiplex PCR; in TCRdb, only in-frame clones are kept and a portion is missing. The sample yields about 2.2 million clones, about 93% seen once. In regard to this clone: The antigen remains undetermined. Different DNA sequences within this sample yield the same CDR3.

In the naive CD8 group, cells lacked CD45RO and were positively selected for CCR7, so terminally differentiated effector memory CD45RA+ cells were left out. Germline values: CDR1 SQVTM, CDR2 ANQGSEA. The V segment lost 6 bases and the J segment 4 bases; nucleotides outside the gene matches: 5. The length of the CDR3 is 13 residues. The receptor comes from a man younger than 35 in good health. Some clones in this sample may be carry-over from other donors' samples. Sequencing was done on a sample of naive CD8+ T cells from PBMCs. V is TRBV29-1 and J is TRBJ2-7, with 11 bases that match TRBD2. CDR3 nucleotide sequence: TGCAGCGTACTAGCGGGAGAGTCTTACGAGCAGTACTTC. It encodes CSVLAGESYEQYF.